These 19 T cell receptor beta chains came from one sample sequenced in a study of blood T cell repertoires in COVID-19. Sequencing used immunoSEQ multiplex PCR; TCRdb keeps in-frame clones, though not all of them. The sample carries 300,000 or so clones, approximately 80% recorded once. The sequencing sample was made of peripheral blood. These receptor sequences come from a woman aged 45-59 years with active or convalescent COVID-19.

The chain joins TRBV10-1 to TRBJ2-5; 9 positions agree with TRBD2. The CDR3 runs 18 residues. J gave up 1 base and V 3 bases, and 12 bases lay outside the gene matches. Germline CDR1 reads WNHNN; CDR2 reads SYGVQD (reference sequence). CDR3 in DNA: TGCGCCAGCAGTGACTGTAGTTTATGGCGGGAGGGCCAAGAGACCCAGTACTTC. The encoded protein is CASSDCSLWREGQETQYF.

The CDR3 sequence is CASNQQNYNEQFF. For the CDR3, the DNA is TGTGCCAGCAACCAACAGAATTACAATGAGCAGTTCTTC. The chain links TRBV6-6 to TRBJ2-1; D call uncertain. Trimming took 7 bases from V and 4 from J, leaving 11 bases between them. This CDR3 region has 13 residues. Germline values: CDR1 MNHNY, CDR2 SVGAGI (reference sequence).

This chain uses TRBV19 with TRBJ1-2; 7 bases align to TRBD1. Germline loops: CDR1 LNHDA, CDR2 SQIVND (reference sequence). V dropped 0 bases and J dropped 3; count of bases not matched to a gene: 4. This CDR3 is 15 amino acids long. Written as DNA, the CDR3 is TGTGCCAGTAGTATAGACGGACAGGCCCACTATGGCTACACCTTC. This encodes CASSIDGQAHYGYTF.

The chain couples TRBV2 to TRBJ2-2; 8 bases agree with TRBD1. Germline V gene lookup returns CDR1 SNHLY and CDR2 FYNNEI. J was trimmed by 4 bases and V by 7 bases; bases with no gene match: 5. This CDR3 is 14 amino acids long. The CDR3 region is CASKLDRGTGELFF. The CDR3 DNA reads TGTGCCAGCAAGCTCGACAGGGGCACCGGGGAGCTGTTTTTT.

The chain has TRBV5-4 and TRBJ2-3; 9 bases map to TRBD1. After removal of 5 bases from V and 5 bases from J, the junction contained 6 bases not matched to a gene. Germline CDR1 and CDR2: SGHNT and YYREEE (reference sequence). There are 14 residues in the CDR3. Here the CDR3 reads CASRRTGGIDTQYF. In nucleotides, the CDR3 is TGTGCCAGCAGAAGAACAGGGGGCATAGATACGCAGTATTTT.

The chain joins TRBV9 to TRBJ2-2, with D hard to call. The V gene lost 0 bases and the J gene lost 7 bases, with 7 bases spanning the gap. Germline assignment: CDR1 SGDLS and CDR2 YYNGEE. The CDR3 contains 13 residues. DNA for the CDR3: TGTGCCAGCAGCGTAGTGACTGGCGGGGAGCTGTTTTTT. Protein sequence: CASSVVTGGELFF.

V and J are TRBV28 and TRBJ2-1, with D uncertain. The CDR3 runs 11 residues. Trimming removed 8 bases from V and 8 bases from J, with 10 bases in between. Germline V gene data show CDR1 as MDHEN and CDR2 as SYDVKM. CDR3 sequence reads: CASLVGYEQFF. CDR3 sequence (DNA): TGTGCCAGCCTAGTCGGCTATGAGCAGTTCTTC.

CDR3 protein: CASTREGNTEAFF. Written as DNA, the CDR3 is TGTGCCAGCACCCGGGAGGGAAACACTGAAGCTTTCTTT. The V and J genes are TRBV6-5 and TRBJ1-1; D is unresolved. The CDR3 length is 13 residues. CDR1 is MNHEY and CDR2 is SVGAGI in the germline V gene. The V end lost 7 bases, the J end lost 2 bases, and 11 bases lay between the germline ends.

The chain uses TRBV5-1 and TRBJ2-3; no clear D gene. This CDR3 contains 15 residues. CDR1 is SGHRS and CDR2 is YFSETQ in the germline V gene. Trimming shortened V by 0 bases and J by 0 bases, and 8 bases separated the two germline ends. Here the CDR3 reads CASSLGVRSTDTQYF. The CDR3 DNA reads TGCGCCAGCAGCTTGGGGGTCAGGAGCACAGATACGCAGTATTTT.

This chain connects TRBV18 to TRBJ1-4; 11 positions agree with TRBD1. The CDR3 is 15 amino acids. CDR1 and CDR2 from the germline V gene are KGHSH and LQKENI. The J segment lost 3 bases and the V segment lost 4 bases, leaving 1 base of the junction unmatched. CDR3 in DNA: TGTGCCAGCTCACGGGACAGGGGGGCTAATGAAAAACTGTTTTTT. It is translated as CASSRDRGANEKLFF.

The chain couples TRBV24-1 to TRBJ2-2; TRBD1 aligns across 9 bases. This CDR3 region has 15 residues. The V segment lost 5 bases and the J segment 2 bases; nucleotides outside the gene matches: 2. The germline CDR1 and CDR2 sequences are KGHDR and SFDVKD. CDR3 residues: CATSGTGANTGELFF. In nucleotides, the CDR3 is TGTGCCACCAGTGGGACAGGGGCCAACACCGGGGAGCTGTTTTTT.

The rearrangement joins TRBV6-1 to TRBJ2-7; D unclear. CDR1 is MNHNS, CDR2 SASEGT, per germline. V shed 1 base and J shed 1 base, with 14 bases lying between them. This CDR3 spans 16 amino acids. CDR3 loop: CASSEVALVPSYEQYF. The CDR3 DNA reads TGTGCCAGCAGTGAAGTAGCCCTTGTACCATCCTACGAGCAGTACTTC.

The CDR3 DNA follows: TGCGCCAGCAGCCCCTCCCTAGCGGGAGTCTACGAGCAGTACTTC. As protein: CASSPSLAGVYEQYF. V gene TRBV5-1 combines with J gene TRBJ2-7; 10 nucleotides agree with TRBD2. The CDR3 contains 15 residues. V shed 4 bases and J 3 bases; nucleotides not matched to a gene: 7. Germline V gives CDR1 SGHRS, CDR2 YFSETQ. Supplemented by reference TRBV5-1 and TRBJ2-7, the full variable domain reads KAGVTQTPRYLIKTRGQQVTLSCSPISGHRSVSWYQQTPGQGLQFLFEYFSETQRNKGNFPGRFSGRQFSNSRSEMNVSTLELGDSALYLCASSPSLAGVYEQYFGPGTRLTVT.

The chain carries TRBV29-1 and TRBJ2-5; D possibly corresponds to TRBD2 (7 bases). The CDR3 is 14 residues long. The ends were cut back, 7 bases at V and 5 bases at J, with 20 bases in the middle. In germline, CDR1 is SQVTM, CDR2 ANQGSEA. This chain's CDR3 is CSARNSGGGETQYF. In DNA, the CDR3 is TGCAGCGCAAGGAACTCGGGGGGCGGGGAGACCCAGTACTTC.

The V call is TRBV5-1, the J call TRBJ2-7; 8 bases map to TRBD2. CDR3 length equals 13 residues. Trimming cost V 3 bases and J 5 bases; bases outside gene matches: 4. The V gene's germline CDR1 is SGHRS and CDR2 YFSETQ. The CDR3 coding sequence is TGCGCCAGCAGCTCCGGGACTAGAAACGAGCAGTACTTC. This translates into CASSSGTRNEQYF. Filled out from reference TRBV5-1 and TRBJ2-7, the complete variable domain reads KAGVTQTPRYLIKTRGQQVTLSCSPISGHRSVSWYQQTPGQGLQFLFEYFSETQRNKGNFPGRFSGRQFSNSRSEMNVSTLELGDSALYLCASSSGTRNEQYFGPGTRLTVT.

The chain recombines TRBV2 with TRBJ1-2, with a possible D match to TRBD1 (5 bases). CDR1 is SNHLY and CDR2 is FYNNEI in the germline V gene. Between the trimmed V and J ends, which lost 6 bases and 4 bases, there was a span of 15 bases. The CDR3 totals 14 residues. Here the CDR3 DNA reads TGTGCCAGCAGCTACACCGACAGCACCTATGGCTACACCTTC. Amino acids: CASSYTDSTYGYTF. The entire variable domain, with the rest obtained from reference TRBV2 and TRBJ1-2, is as follows: EPEVTQTPSHQVTQMGQEVILRCVPISNHLYFYWYRQILGQKVEFLVSFYNNEISEKSEIFDDQFSVERPDGSNFTLKIRSTKLEDSAMYFCASSYTDSTYGYTFGSGTRLTVV.

CDR3 residues: CASRHQLNTEAFF. CDR3 bases: TGTGCCAGCCGACACCAATTGAACACTGAAGCTTTCTTT. The chain carries TRBV14 and TRBJ1-1; no clear D gene. Germline V CDR1 and CDR2: SGHDN, FVKESK. The V and J ends lost 8 bases and 0 bases respectively, with 10 bases between them. The CDR3 runs 13 residues.

This rearrangement joins TRBV29-1 to TRBJ1-5; no firm D call. Germline CDR1 is SQVTM and CDR2 is ANQGSEA. The CDR3 loop spans 15 amino acids. The CDR3 nucleotides read TGCAGTTCCAGGATTCTGGCTTCGGGCAATCAGCCCCAGCATTTT. It is translated as CSSRILASGNQPQHF.

The chain joins TRBV3-1 (or the pseudogene TRBV3-2) to TRBJ1-2; the match to TRBD1 covers 12 bases. CDR1 and CDR2 from the germline V gene are LGHDT and YNNKEL (reference sequence). The junction had 2 bases not matched to a gene; V was cut back by 4 bases and J by 5 bases. The CDR3 totals 14 residues. The CDR3 reads CASSPGQGAYGYTF. In DNA form, the CDR3 reads TGTGCCAGCAGCCCGGGACAGGGGGCGTATGGCTACACCTTC.